The 5 T cell receptor beta chains below were found in one sample sequenced in a study of shared clonotypes between healthy human individuals. Assay: immunoSEQ multiplex PCR; the TCRdb copy retains only in-frame clones and omits some. Here the sample spans some 2,100,000 clones, approximately 96% being singletons. Sequenced material: naive CD4+ T cells sorted from blood. The subset was: CD45RA+ positively selected. The receptors originated from a man aged 18 to 35 in good health.

Remarks on this clone: This same CDR3 is encoded by further DNA sequences in the sample. V usage is TRBV6-5 and J usage is TRBJ1-5, with 9 bases that match TRBD1. The CDR3 is 14 amino acids. Germline CDR1 and CDR2: MNHEY and SVGAGI. The V gene end was trimmed by 6 bases and the J gene end by 2 bases; junction bases not matched to a gene: 2. The CDR3 nucleotides read TGTGCCAGCAGCCGACAGGGGGGCAATCAGCCCCAGCATTTT. Translated: CASSRQGGNQPQHF.

The V and J genes are TRBV6-6 and TRBJ2-5; tentatively, D is TRBD2 (7 bases). V dropped 7 bases and J dropped 3 bases, with 21 bases sitting between them. Germline CDR1 reads MNHNY; CDR2 reads SVGAGI (reference sequence). This CDR3 has 16 residues. The CDR3 loop is CASNLGAGAGKETQYF. CDR3 coding DNA: TGTGCCAGCAACCTGGGGGCGGGGGCTGGGAAAGAGACCCAGTACTTC.

The J gene is TRBJ1-1, the V gene TRBV6-5, with no clear D. This CDR3 spans 14 amino acids. The germline CDR1 and CDR2 sequences are MNHEY and SVGAGI. V lost 4 bases and J lost 1, with 10 bases in between. The CDR3 DNA reads TGTGCCAGCAGTTTAGCCGTGGGGAACACTGAAGCTTTCTTT. Translated: CASSLAVGNTEAFF.

This chain uses TRBV7-2 with TRBJ2-5; 13 bases align to TRBD2. Germline V gene data show CDR1 as SGHTA and CDR2 as FQGNSA. This CDR3 has 16 residues. With 7 bases clipped from V and 5 bases from J, the junction kept 10 bases outside the gene matches. The CDR3 reads CASTTGLAGSVETQYF. CDR3 nucleotide sequence: TGTGCCAGCACCACGGGACTAGCGGGATCGGTGGAGACCCAGTACTTC.

The chain carries TRBV5-6 and TRBJ1-3; 9 bases map to TRBD1. Per germline, CDR1 SGHDT and CDR2 YYEEEE. Trimming cost V 1 base and J 0 bases; bases outside gene matches: 5. CDR3 length: 17 amino acids. CDR3 DNA: TGTGCCAGCAGCTTGCGGACAGGGGTCGTCTCTGGAAACACCATATATTTT. It codes for CASSLRTGVVSGNTIYF.